This section outlines one TCR beta chain sequence together with its context. What it binds is unknown. Its ends do not fully match the called genes, so a read error is possible. The entry originates in a study of T cells in Graves' hyperthyroidism and ophthalmopathy. TCR beta CDR3 regions were amplified from RNA. RT-PCR in the first round (using the HTBI primer set) targeted the TCR CDR3. TCRdb used MiXCR to reprocess the multiplex PCR reads, holding one entry per CDR3 protein. The sample contains some 800,000 distinct CDR3 sequences, around 38% of which appear only once. This CDR3 spans 12 amino acids. Germline V gives CDR1 SQVTM, CDR2 ANQGSEA. Pregnant or lactating patients were excluded, as were those with uncontrolled infection or other autoimmune disease. Study-wide points: Ophthalmopathy got predicted by the model a median 6.5 months before its onset.

The sequenced sample was blood. The TCR originated in a man aged 18 to 35 with Graves' hyperthyroidism. V gene TRBV29-1 combines with J gene TRBJ2-7; weak D call: TRBD1 (7 bases). Here the CDR3 reads CSVGRRDTGQHF. The CDR3 DNA follows: TGCAGCGTGGGTCGGAGGGACACGGGACAGCACTTC.